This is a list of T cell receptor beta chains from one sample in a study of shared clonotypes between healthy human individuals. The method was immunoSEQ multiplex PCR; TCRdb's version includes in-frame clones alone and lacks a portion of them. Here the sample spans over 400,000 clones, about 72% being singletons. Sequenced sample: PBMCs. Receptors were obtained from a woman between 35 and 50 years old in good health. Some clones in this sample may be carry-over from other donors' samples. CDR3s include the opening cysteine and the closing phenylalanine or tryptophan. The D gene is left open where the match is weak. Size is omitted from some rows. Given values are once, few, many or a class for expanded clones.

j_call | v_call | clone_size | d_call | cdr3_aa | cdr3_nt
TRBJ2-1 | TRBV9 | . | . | CASSAGALVFGEQFF | TGTGCCAGCAGCGCCGGAGCCCTTGTTTTCGGGGAGCAGTTCTTC
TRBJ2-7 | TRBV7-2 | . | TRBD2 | CASSLDIASGRGYEQYF | TGTGCCAGCAGCTTAGATATTGCTAGCGGGAGGGGCTACGAGCAGTACTTC
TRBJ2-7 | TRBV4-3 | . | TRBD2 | CASSQRLAGGAKHYEQYF | TGCGCCAGCAGCCAACGACTAGCGGGAGGGGCCAAACACTACGAGCAGTACTTC
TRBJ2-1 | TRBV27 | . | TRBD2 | CASTGAGGPHNEQFF | TGTGCCAGCACTGGAGCGGGAGGGCCCCACAATGAGCAGTTCTTC
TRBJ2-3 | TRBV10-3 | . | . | CAISSRPDSTDTQYF | TGTGCCATCAGTTCCAGACCAGACAGCACAGATACGCAGTATTTT
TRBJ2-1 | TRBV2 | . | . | CASSGQMVTEQFF | TGTGCCAGCAGTGGCCAGATGGTAACTGAGCAGTTCTTC
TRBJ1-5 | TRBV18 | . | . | CASSPLNPGGNQPQHF | TGTGCCAGCTCCCCCCTAAACCCGGGGGGGAATCAGCCCCAGCATTTT
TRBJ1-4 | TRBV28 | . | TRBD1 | CASSIGQGLFF | TGTGCCAGCAGTATAGGACAGGGGCTGTTTTTT
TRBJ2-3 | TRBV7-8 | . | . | CASSWGRTDTQYF | TGTGCCAGCAGCTGGGGACGCACAGATACGCAGTATTTT
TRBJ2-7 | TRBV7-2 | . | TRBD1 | CASSFLTGGSSYEQYF | TGTGCCAGCAGCTTCTTGACAGGGGGTAGCTCCTACGAGCAGTACTTC
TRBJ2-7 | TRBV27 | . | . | CASRPGPRPYEQYF | TGTGCCAGCAGACCGGGACCGAGACCATACGAGCAGTACTTC
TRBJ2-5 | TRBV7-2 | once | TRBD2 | CASATTLAGEQETQYF | TGTGCCAGCGCTACAACCCTAGCGGGAGAACAAGAGACCCAGTACTTC
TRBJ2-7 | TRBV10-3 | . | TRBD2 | CAISVVSGVYEQYF | TGTGCCATCAGTGTTGTTAGCGGGGTCTACGAGCAGTACTTC
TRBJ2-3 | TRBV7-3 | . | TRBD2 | CASSLNSGRLADTQYF | TGTGCCAGCAGCTTAAATAGCGGGAGGCTCGCAGATACGCAGTATTTT
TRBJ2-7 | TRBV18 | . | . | CASSRNTGPSYEQYF | TGTGCCAGCTCACGAAATACAGGCCCTTCCTACGAGCAGTACTTC
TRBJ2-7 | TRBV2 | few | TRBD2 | CASSPESGRDEQYF | TGTGCCAGCAGTCCTGAGAGCGGGAGGGACGAGCAGTACTTC
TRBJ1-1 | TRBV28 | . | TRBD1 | CASKGQGAPLNTEAFF | TGTGCCAGCAAAGGACAGGGGGCCCCTTTAAACACTGAAGCTTTCTTT
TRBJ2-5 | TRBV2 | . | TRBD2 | CASRTGTSGAYETQYF | TGTGCCAGCAGAACCGGGACTAGCGGGGCTTATGAGACCCAGTACTTC
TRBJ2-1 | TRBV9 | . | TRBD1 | CASSAGQGAFYEQFF | TGTGCCAGCAGCGCGGGACAGGGGGCTTTTTATGAGCAGTTCTTC
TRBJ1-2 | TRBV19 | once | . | CASNMGGNYGYTF | TGTGCCAGTAACATGGGAGGGAACTATGGCTACACCTTC
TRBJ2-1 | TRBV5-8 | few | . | CASTETVQFF | TGTGCCAGCACGGAGACAGTGCAGTTCTTC
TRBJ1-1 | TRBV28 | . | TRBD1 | CAGLDRGGTEAFF | TGTGCCGGGTTGGACAGGGGAGGCACTGAAGCTTTCTTT
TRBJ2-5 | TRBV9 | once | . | CASSGVTGQTQYF | TGTGCCAGCAGCGGAGTCACCGGGCAGACCCAGTACTTC
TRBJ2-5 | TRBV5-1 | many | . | CASSPALSGETQYF | TGCGCCAGCAGCCCGGCTCTCTCTGGGGAGACCCAGTACTTC
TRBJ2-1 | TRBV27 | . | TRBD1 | CASSLTPPGGNEQFF | TGTGCCAGCAGTTTAACCCCCCCAGGGGGAAATGAGCAGTTCTTC
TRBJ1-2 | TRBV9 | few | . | CASRQGRIGGYTF | TGTGCCAGCAGGCAGGGGAGGATTGGAGGCTACACCTTC
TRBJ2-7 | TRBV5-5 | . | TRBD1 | CASSRTGAYEQYF | TGTGCCAGCAGCAGGACAGGGGCCTACGAGCAGTACTTC
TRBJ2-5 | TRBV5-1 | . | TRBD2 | CASSLAASGRETQYF | TGCGCCAGCAGCTTGGCCGCTAGCGGGAGGGAGACCCAGTACTTC
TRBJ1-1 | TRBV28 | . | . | CASRPGGNTEAFF | TGTGCCAGCCGCCCGGGGGGAAACACTGAAGCTTTCTTT
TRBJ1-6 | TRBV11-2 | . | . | CASSLERNSPLHF | TGTGCCAGCAGCTTAGAACGGAATTCACCCCTCCACTTT
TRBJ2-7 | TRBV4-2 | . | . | CASSQEGEALWLEQYF | TGTGCCAGCAGCCAAGAAGGGGAGGCTCTGTGGTTAGAGCAGTACTTC
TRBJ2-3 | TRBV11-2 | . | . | CASSLGAEAPSTDTQYF | TGTGCCAGCAGCTTAGGGGCGGAGGCTCCTAGCACAGATACGCAGTATTTT
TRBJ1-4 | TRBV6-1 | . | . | CASSEPGDPTTNEKLFF | TGTGCCAGCAGTGAACCAGGGGATCCAACAACTAATGAAAAACTGTTTTTT
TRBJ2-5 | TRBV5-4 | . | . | CASSLKGDETQYF | TGTGCCAGCAGCTTGAAAGGGGATGAGACCCAGTACTTC
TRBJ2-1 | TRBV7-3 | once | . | CASSLDFNNEQFF | TGTGCCAGCAGCTTGGACTTTAACAATGAGCAGTTCTTC
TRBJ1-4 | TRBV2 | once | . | CASSDRYNEKLFF | TGTGCCAGCAGTGACAGATATAATGAAAAACTGTTTTTT
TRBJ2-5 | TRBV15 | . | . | CATSRDYAVAQETQYF | TGTGCCACCAGCAGAGATTACGCGGTCGCGCAGGAGACCCAGTACTTC
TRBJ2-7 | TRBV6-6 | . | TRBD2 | CASSGLAGNYEQYF | TGTGCCAGCAGCGGACTAGCGGGGAACTACGAGCAGTACTTC
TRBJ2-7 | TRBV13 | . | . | CASSSLTDSYEQYF | TGTGCCAGCAGCTCTTTGACGGACTCCTACGAGCAGTACTTC
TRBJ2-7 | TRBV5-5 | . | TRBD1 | CASSPPGQANYEQYF | TGTGCCAGCAGCCCACCGGGACAGGCGAACTACGAGCAGTACTTC
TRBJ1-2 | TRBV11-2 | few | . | CASSLGSHRVLGYTF | TGTGCCAGCAGCTTAGGATCGCACAGGGTTCTTGGCTACACCTTC
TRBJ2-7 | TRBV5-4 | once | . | CASTLDGQVPYEQYF | TGTGCCAGCACCCTTGACGGCCAAGTTCCCTACGAGCAGTACTTC
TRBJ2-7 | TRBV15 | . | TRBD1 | CATSRDRGYEQYF | TGTGCCACCAGCAGAGACAGGGGGTACGAGCAGTACTTC